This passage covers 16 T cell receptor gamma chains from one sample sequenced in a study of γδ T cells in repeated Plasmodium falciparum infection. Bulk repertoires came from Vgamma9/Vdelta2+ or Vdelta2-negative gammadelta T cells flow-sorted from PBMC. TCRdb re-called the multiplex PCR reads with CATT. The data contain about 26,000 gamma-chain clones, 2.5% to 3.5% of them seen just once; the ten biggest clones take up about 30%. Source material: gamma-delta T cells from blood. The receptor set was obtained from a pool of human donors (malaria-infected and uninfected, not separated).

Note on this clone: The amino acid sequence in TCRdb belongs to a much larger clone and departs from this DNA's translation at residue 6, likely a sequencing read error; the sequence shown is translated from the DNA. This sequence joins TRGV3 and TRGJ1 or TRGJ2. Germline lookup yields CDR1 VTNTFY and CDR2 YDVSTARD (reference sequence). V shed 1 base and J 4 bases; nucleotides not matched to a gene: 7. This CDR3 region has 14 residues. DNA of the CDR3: TGTGCCACCTGGGACAGTCCAGAATATTATAAGAAACTCTTT. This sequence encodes CATWDSPEYYKKLF.

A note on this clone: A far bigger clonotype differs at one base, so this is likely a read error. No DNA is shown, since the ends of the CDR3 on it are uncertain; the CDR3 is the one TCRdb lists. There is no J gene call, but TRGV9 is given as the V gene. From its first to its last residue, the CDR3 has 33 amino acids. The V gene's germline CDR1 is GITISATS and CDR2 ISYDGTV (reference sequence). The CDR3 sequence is CALWEVQTIIIRNSLAVEQHLLSQVSIGRIQHF.

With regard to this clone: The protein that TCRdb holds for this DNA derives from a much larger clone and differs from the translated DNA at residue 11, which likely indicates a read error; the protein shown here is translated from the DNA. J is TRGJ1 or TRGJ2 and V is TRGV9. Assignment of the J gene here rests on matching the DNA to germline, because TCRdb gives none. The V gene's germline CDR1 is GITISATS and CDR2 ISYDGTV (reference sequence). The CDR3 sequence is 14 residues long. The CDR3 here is CALWDHLQAYRKLF. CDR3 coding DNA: TGTGCCTTGTGGGACCACCTCCAGGCTTATAGGAAACTCTTT.

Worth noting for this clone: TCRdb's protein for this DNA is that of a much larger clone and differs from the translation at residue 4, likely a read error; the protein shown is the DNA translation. The CDR3, as DNA: TGTGCCTTGCGGGAGGTGCGGTTGTACTATTATAAGAAACTCTTT. Protein product: CALREVRLYYYKKLF. The chain has TRGV9 and TRGJ1 or TRGJ2. Here the J gene was assigned by germline matching of the DNA, as TCRdb has none. The length of the CDR3 is 15 residues. Looked up from germline, CDR1 is GITISATS and CDR2 is ISYDGTV (reference sequence).

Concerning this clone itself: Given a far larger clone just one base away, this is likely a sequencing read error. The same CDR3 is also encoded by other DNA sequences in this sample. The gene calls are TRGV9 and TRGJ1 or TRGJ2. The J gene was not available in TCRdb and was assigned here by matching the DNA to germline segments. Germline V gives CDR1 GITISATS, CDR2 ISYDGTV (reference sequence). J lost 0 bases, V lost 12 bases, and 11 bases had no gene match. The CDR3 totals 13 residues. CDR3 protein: CALAGLNYYKKLF. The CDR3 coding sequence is TGTGCCCTTGCCGGACTGAATTATTATAAGAAACTCTTT.

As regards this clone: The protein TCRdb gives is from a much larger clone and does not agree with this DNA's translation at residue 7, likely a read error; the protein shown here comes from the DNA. The CDR3 DNA follows: TGTGCCTTGTGGGGGATGTCTTATTATAAGAAACTCTTT. Translating it yields CALWGMSYYKKLF. V and J are TRGV9 and TRGJ1 or TRGJ2. The J gene, not given by TCRdb, was assigned here from a germline match of the nucleotide sequence. Germline V gives CDR1 GITISATS, CDR2 ISYDGTV (reference sequence). The CDR3 covers 13 residues. With V trimmed by 5 bases and J by 3 bases, 7 bases remained unmatched.

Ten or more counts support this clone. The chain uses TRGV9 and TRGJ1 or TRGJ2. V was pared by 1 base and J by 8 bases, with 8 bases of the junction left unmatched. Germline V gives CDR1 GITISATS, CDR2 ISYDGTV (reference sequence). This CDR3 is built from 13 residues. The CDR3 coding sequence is TGTGCCTTGTGGGAGGTCGAGGGTAATAAGAAACTCTTT. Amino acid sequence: CALWEVEGNKKLF.

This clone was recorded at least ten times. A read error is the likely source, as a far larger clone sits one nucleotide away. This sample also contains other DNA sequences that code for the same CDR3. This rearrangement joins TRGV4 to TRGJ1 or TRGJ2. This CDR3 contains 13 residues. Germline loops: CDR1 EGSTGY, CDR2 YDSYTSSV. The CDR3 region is CATWVLYYYKKLF. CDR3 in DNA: TGTGCCACCTGGGTACTATATTATTACAAGAAACTCTTT.

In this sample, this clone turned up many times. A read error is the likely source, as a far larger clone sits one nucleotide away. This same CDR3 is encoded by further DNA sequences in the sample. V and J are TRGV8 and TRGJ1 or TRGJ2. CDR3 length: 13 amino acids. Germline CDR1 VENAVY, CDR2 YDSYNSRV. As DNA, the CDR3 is TGTGCCACCTGGGATGACAATTATTATAAGAAGCTCTTT. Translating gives CATWDDNYYKKLF.

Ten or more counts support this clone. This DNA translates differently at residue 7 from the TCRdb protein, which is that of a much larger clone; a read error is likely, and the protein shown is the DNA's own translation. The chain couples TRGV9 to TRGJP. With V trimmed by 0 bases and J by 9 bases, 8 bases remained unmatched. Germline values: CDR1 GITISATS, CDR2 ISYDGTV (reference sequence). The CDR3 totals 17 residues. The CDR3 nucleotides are TGTGCCTTGTGGGAGGTGCGAGGGGGGTTGGGCAAAAAAATCAAGGTATTT. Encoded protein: CALWEVRGGLGKKIKVF.

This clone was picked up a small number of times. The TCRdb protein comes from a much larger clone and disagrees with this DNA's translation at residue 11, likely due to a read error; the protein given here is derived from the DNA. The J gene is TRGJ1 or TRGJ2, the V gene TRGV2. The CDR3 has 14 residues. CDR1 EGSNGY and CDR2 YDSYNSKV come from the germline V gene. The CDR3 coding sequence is TGTGCCACCTGGGACGGGCGGTCGTATTATGAGAAACTCTTT. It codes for CATWDGRSYYEKLF.

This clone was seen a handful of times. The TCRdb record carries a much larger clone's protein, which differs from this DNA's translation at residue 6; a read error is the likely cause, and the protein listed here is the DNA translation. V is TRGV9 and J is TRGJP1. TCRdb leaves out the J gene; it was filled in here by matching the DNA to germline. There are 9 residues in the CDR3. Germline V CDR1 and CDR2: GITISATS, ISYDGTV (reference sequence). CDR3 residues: CALGWSKIF. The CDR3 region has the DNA TGTGCCCTTGGTTGGTCCAAGATATTT.

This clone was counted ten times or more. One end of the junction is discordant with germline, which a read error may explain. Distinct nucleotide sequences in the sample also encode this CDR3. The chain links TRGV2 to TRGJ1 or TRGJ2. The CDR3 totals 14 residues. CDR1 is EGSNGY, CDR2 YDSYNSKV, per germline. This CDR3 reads CATWDGLVDYKKLF. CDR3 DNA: TGTGCCACCTGGGACGGGCTCGTCGATTACAAGAAACTTTTT.

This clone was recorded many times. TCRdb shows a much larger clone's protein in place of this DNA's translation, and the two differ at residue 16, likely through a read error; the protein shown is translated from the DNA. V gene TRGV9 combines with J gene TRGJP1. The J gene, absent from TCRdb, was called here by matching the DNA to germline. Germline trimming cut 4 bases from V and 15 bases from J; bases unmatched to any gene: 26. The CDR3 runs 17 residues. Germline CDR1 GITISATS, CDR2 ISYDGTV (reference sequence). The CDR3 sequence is CALWEGKQELGKKIKIF. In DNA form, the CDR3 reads TGTGCCTTGTGGGAAGGAAAACAAGAGTTGGGCAAAAAAATCAAGATATTT.

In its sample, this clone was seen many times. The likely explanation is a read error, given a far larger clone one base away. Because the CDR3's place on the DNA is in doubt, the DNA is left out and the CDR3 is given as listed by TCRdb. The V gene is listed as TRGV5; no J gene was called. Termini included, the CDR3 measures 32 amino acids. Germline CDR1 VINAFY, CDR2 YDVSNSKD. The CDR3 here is CATWDRRRIIRNSLAVEQHWLSQVSIGRIQHF.

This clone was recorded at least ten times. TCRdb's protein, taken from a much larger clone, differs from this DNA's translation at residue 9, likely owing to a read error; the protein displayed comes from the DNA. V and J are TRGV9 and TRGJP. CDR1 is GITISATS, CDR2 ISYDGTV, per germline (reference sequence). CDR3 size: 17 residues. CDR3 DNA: TGTGCCTTGTGGGAAGGAAAACAAGTGTTGGGCAAAAAAATCAAGGTATTT. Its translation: CALWEGKQVLGKKIKVF.